Below are 25 T cell receptor beta chains sequenced from a single sample in a study of T-cell memory formation after mild COVID-19. TCRdb redid the calling of the 5' RACE reads with MiXCR, one entry per CDR3 protein. The table lists 450,000 to 650,000 distinct CDR3 sequences, roughly 20% of them singletons. Sequenced sample: PBMCs or a T cell subset sorted from them (not recorded which). These receptors were collected from an adult woman who had mild COVID-19 (a few samples of this study predate the infection). Cell type and time point are not known.

The table lists this clonotype with a few counts. The CDR3 reads CASSVAGSSYNEQFF. For the CDR3, the DNA is TGTGCCAGCAGTGTAGCGGGAAGCTCCTACAATGAGCAGTTCTTC. The rearrangement links TRBV28 to TRBJ2-1; 8 bases fit TRBD2. The ends lost 5 bases at V and 0 bases at J; junction bases unmatched: 3. The CDR3 loop spans 15 amino acids. Germline V gene lookup returns CDR1 MDHEN and CDR2 SYDVKM.

The chain has TRBV5-1 and TRBJ1-2, with 8 bases lining up with TRBD1. Germline-derived CDR1 and CDR2 are SGHRS and YFSETQ. The CDR3 contains 14 residues. J gave up 7 bases and V 0 bases, and 5 bases lay outside the gene matches. CDR3 bases: TGCGCCAGCAGCTTGGATGGACAGGGAGCTGGCTACACCTTC. Its translation is CASSLDGQGAGYTF.

The chain couples TRBV7-9 to TRBJ2-6; D remains unclear. The CDR3 runs 16 residues. V was cut by 5 bases and J by 1 base, with 12 bases left in between. In germline, CDR1 is SEHNR, CDR2 FQNEAQ (reference sequence). CDR3 protein: CASSPDVGSGANVLTF. DNA for the CDR3: TGTGCCAGCAGCCCGGACGTGGGTTCTGGGGCCAACGTCCTGACTTTC.

The chain employs TRBV5-4 and TRBJ2-7, with D maybe TRBD1 (5 bases). The V gene's germline CDR1 is SGHNT and CDR2 YYREEE (reference sequence). CDR3 length: 13 residues. Trimming removed 4 bases from V and 3 bases from J, with 11 bases in between. The CDR3 DNA follows: TGTGCCAGCAGCCCAGGGTCTGGCTACGAGCAGTACTTC. Its translation: CASSPGSGYEQYF.

The rearrangement links TRBV20-1 to TRBJ2-1; 14 bases align to TRBD2. Losses at the gene ends were 0 bases for V and 6 bases for J; bases not matched to a gene: 7. CDR1 is DFQATT and CDR2 is SNEGSKA in the germline V gene (reference sequence). This CDR3 contains 17 residues. CDR3 sequence: CSAREGTSGRGGNEQFF. In nucleotides, the CDR3 is TGCAGTGCTAGAGAAGGGACTAGCGGGAGAGGCGGCAATGAGCAGTTCTTC.

This clonotype was counted only a few times. The chain uses TRBV20-1 and TRBJ2-1; 16 bases are shared with TRBD2. The CDR3 loop spans 17 amino acids. Trimming at V came to 0 bases and at J to 11 bases, leaving 10 bases not matched to a gene. Germline V gene lookup returns CDR1 DFQATT and CDR2 SNEGSKA (reference sequence). CDR3 in DNA: TGCAGTGCTAGAGATGGGACTAGCGGGAGGGCCGGGGCGAAGCAGTTCTTC. Encoded protein: CSARDGTSGRAGAKQFF.

This clonotype was seen a handful of times. The rearrangement uses TRBV7-2 and TRBJ2-1; D is possibly TRBD2 (6 bases). The CDR3 totals 17 residues. Trimming removed 2 bases at V and 10 bases at J, with 24 bases between. Germline CDR1 SGHTA, CDR2 FQGNSA. CDR3 in DNA: TGTGCCAGCAGCTTAACGACATACCTCCGCGGGGCGGAAGAGCAGTTCTTC. Protein sequence: CASSLTTYLRGAEEQFF.

The chain links TRBV7-2 to TRBJ2-5, with D perhaps TRBD1 (6 bases). CDR1 and CDR2 from the germline V gene are SGHTA and FQGNSA. There are 15 residues in the CDR3. Trimming removed 2 bases at V and 5 bases at J, with 15 bases between. The CDR3 reads CASSLSGALFETQYF. CDR3 bases: TGTGCCAGCAGCTTATCAGGGGCCCTTTTTGAGACCCAGTACTTC.

The J gene is TRBJ2-5, the V gene TRBV5-1; a weak D match, TRBD2 (5 bases). This CDR3 region has 14 residues. V shed 6 bases and J shed 1 base, with 13 bases lying between them. The germline V gene encodes CDR1 SGHRS and CDR2 YFSETQ. This CDR3 is CASKPGGGQETQYF. The CDR3 DNA reads TGCGCCAGCAAACCCGGAGGAGGCCAAGAGACCCAGTACTTC.

The sample holds a few counts of this clonotype. The chain has TRBV7-3 and TRBJ1-1, with D possibly TRBD1 on 5 matching bases. V shed 6 bases and J shed 1 base, with 12 bases lying between them. This CDR3 region has 14 residues. The germline V gene encodes CDR1 SGHTA and CDR2 FQGTGA. The DNA for the CDR3 is TGTGCCAGCAGGACTCCGGGACCGAACACTGAAGCTTTCTTT. This gives the protein CASRTPGPNTEAFF.

This clonotype was seen many times. The V and J genes are TRBV2 and TRBJ2-1; 8 bases are a match to TRBD2. V trimming: 8 bases; J trimming: 8 bases; junction bases outside the gene matches: 5. Germline loops: CDR1 SNHLY, CDR2 FYNNEI. The length of the CDR3 is 12 residues. CDR3 coding DNA: TGTGCCAGCGTCACGGGAGGGGATGAGCAGTTCTTC. The encoded protein is CASVTGGDEQFF.

This clonotype was observed a handful of times. The chain has TRBV2 and TRBJ2-6; D tentatively reads TRBD1 or TRBD2 (6 bases each). V lost 7 bases and J 2 bases, leaving 9 bases between the germline ends. Germline V gene lookup returns CDR1 SNHLY and CDR2 FYNNEI. This CDR3 region has 14 residues. This chain's CDR3 is CASTRGPGANVLTF. CDR3 coding DNA: TGTGCCAGCACTCGGGGGCCTGGGGCCAACGTCCTGACTTTC.

The chain has TRBV9 and TRBJ2-7; weak D call: TRBD2 (6 bases). The CDR3 runs to 15 residues. Looked up from germline, CDR1 is SGDLS and CDR2 is YYNGEE. Trimming pared 1 base from V and 2 bases from J, leaving 13 bases between. The CDR3 is CASSVWDSTAYEQYF. The CDR3 DNA sequence: TGTGCCAGCAGCGTATGGGACTCCACGGCCTACGAGCAGTACTTC. The variable domain in full, completed from reference TRBV9 and TRBJ2-7, reads DSGVTQTPKHLITATGQRVTLRCSPRSGDLSVYWYQQSLDQGLQFLIQYYNGEERAKGNILERFSAQQFPDLHSELNLSSLELGDSALYFCASSVWDSTAYEQYFGPGTRLTVT.

This rearrangement joins TRBV6-5 to TRBJ1-2; no clear D. Per germline, CDR1 MNHEY and CDR2 SVGAGI. This CDR3 spans 14 amino acids. V was pared by 0 bases and J by 1 base, with 6 bases between. The CDR3 region has the DNA TGTGCCAGCAGTTACTCAGCCCTTAACTATGGCTACACCTTC. This codes for CASSYSALNYGYTF.

The chain links TRBV6-5 to TRBJ2-7; 9 nucleotides agree with TRBD1. V lost 6 bases and J lost 7; bases outside the gene matches: 7. The CDR3 extends over 13 amino acids. The V gene's germline CDR1 is MNHEY and CDR2 SVGAGI. The CDR3 DNA reads as TGTGCCAGCAGGCGACAGGGGGGGGGTGAGCAGTACTTC. It specifies CASRRQGGGEQYF.

This clonotype was found a few times. The V call is TRBV5-5, the J call TRBJ1-1; D gene ambiguous. The V gene lost 2 bases and the J gene lost 0 bases, with 5 bases spanning the gap. This CDR3 spans 13 amino acids. CDR1 is SGHKS, CDR2 YYEKEE, per germline (reference sequence). The CDR3 is CASSFFLNTEAFF. DNA for the CDR3: TGTGCCAGCAGCTTCTTCCTGAACACTGAAGCTTTCTTT.

The sample holds a few counts of this clonotype. The V call is TRBV12-3 or TRBV12-4, the J call TRBJ1-5; 10 nucleotides line up with TRBD1. CDR3 length: 16 amino acids. The V segment lost 5 bases and the J segment 3 bases; nucleotides outside the gene matches: 7. In DNA form, the CDR3 reads TGTGCCAGCAGTACTCGGACAGGGGGTCCCAATCAGCCCCAGCATTTT. Translating it yields CASSTRTGGPNQPQHF.

This clonotype was observed once. The rearrangement uses TRBV24-1 and TRBJ2-1, with 8 bases fitting TRBD1. CDR1 and CDR2 (germline): KGHDR, SFDVKD. The length of the CDR3 is 16 residues. CDR3 sequence reads: CAPSGAGGDSYNEQFF. In DNA, the CDR3 is TGTGCTCCCAGTGGGGCAGGGGGCGACTCCTACAATGAGCAGTTCTTC.

This clonotype was observed once. A much larger clone lies one base from this, so it may be a read error. The genes are TRBV5-1 and TRBJ2-2, with TRBD2 as a possible D gene (5 bases). Deletions cut 6 bases from V and 7 bases from J, with 13 bases between. Germline V gives CDR1 SGHRS, CDR2 YFSETQ. The CDR3 extends over 13 amino acids. The CDR3 loop is CASILTGDGELFF. The CDR3 DNA follows: TGCGCCAGCATACTGACCGGGGACGGGGAGCTGTTTTTT. The whole variable domain, filled in from reference TRBV5-1 and TRBJ2-2, reads KAGVTQTPRYLIKTRGQQVTLSCSPISGHRSVSWYQQTPGQGLQFLFEYFSETQRNKGNFPGRFSGRQFSNSRSEMNVSTLELGDSALYLCASILTGDGELFFGEGSRLTVL.

This clonotype was seen at least ten times. The V call is TRBV15, the J call TRBJ2-1; 9 positions match TRBD2. From germline, CDR1 is LNHNV and CDR2 YYDKDF (reference sequence). This CDR3 is built from 15 residues. Germline trimming cut 3 bases from V and 1 base from J; bases unmatched to any gene: 1. This CDR3 reads CATSRTSGSYNEQFF. In nucleotides, the CDR3 is TGTGCCACCAGCAGGACTAGCGGATCCTACAATGAGCAGTTCTTC.

This clonotype was recorded a few times. This chain links TRBV24-1 with TRBJ2-7; D uncertain. This CDR3 is 13 amino acids long. V lost 0 bases, J lost 5 bases, and 7 bases lay in between. Germline V lookup: CDR1 KGHDR, CDR2 SFDVKD. The CDR3 nucleotides are TGTGCCACCAGTGATTTGCAAACTCACGAGCAGTACTTC. The encoded protein is CATSDLQTHEQYF.

Only a few counts were recorded for this clonotype. This chain joins TRBV5-4 and TRBJ2-1, with no clear D. The CDR3 extends over 15 amino acids. CDR1 is SGHNT and CDR2 is YYREEE in the germline V gene (reference sequence). The V end was cut by 0 bases, the J end by 5 bases, with 12 bases between. The CDR3 sequence: CASSLVLGGHNEQFF. The CDR3 DNA is TGTGCCAGCAGCTTGGTTTTGGGCGGACACAATGAGCAGTTCTTC.

Many counts were recorded for this clonotype. J is TRBJ2-5 and V is TRBV4-1; no firm D call. Per the germline V gene, CDR1 is MGHRA and CDR2 is YSYEKL. This CDR3 region has 13 residues. V lost 2 bases and J 10 bases, leaving 14 bases between the germline ends. The chain's CDR3 is CASSQIGLSGQYF. Here the CDR3 DNA reads TGCGCCAGCAGCCAAATCGGGCTTTCCGGCCAGTACTTC.

This clonotype has more than one count but fewer than ten. The rearrangement uses TRBV9 and TRBJ2-7, with a weak D call TRBD2 (5 bases). The length of the CDR3 is 14 residues. V dropped 0 bases and J dropped 2 bases, with 9 bases sitting between them. Germline CDR1 SGDLS, CDR2 YYNGEE. The CDR3 nucleotides are TGTGCCAGCAGCGTAGTAGCGACTACCTACGAGCAGTACTTC. Translating gives CASSVVATTYEQYF.

This CDR3 is CASKAGGGETQYF. The CDR3 nucleotides read TGTGCCAGCAAGGCGGGAGGGGGAGAGACCCAGTACTTC. This rearrangement joins TRBV28 to TRBJ2-5, with TRBD2 matching 9 bases. Per the germline V gene, CDR1 is MDHEN and CDR2 is SYDVKM. The V and J ends lost 7 bases and 4 bases, in that order; junction bases with no gene match: 4. This CDR3 spans 13 amino acids.